This T cell receptor (beta chain) was documented in a study of response to subunit inactivated influenza vaccine. Study-wide results and caveats: Few additional T cells are recruited per seasonal influenza vaccination, authors suggested.

Trimming removed 6 bases at V and 0 bases at J, with 15 bases between. The CDR3 totals 15 residues. CDR1 and CDR2 (germline): DFQATT, SNEGSKA (reference sequence). Only a few counts were recorded for this clonotype. The antigen is undetermined. TCRdb analysed the RT-PCR reads with MiXCR anew, one entry per CDR3 protein. The sample contains 300,000 to 350,000 distinct CDR3 sequences, just over 20% of which appear only once. The sequencing here drew on PBMCs from blood, taken 21 months after vaccination. The receptor's source is a man aged 45 to 75 who received an inactivated influenza vaccine. V usage is TRBV20-1 and J usage is TRBJ2-1; the D is unclear. CDR3 DNA: TGCAGTGCAAGGATACTACCGAGCTCCTACAATGAGCAGTTCTTC. Translating gives CSARILPSSYNEQFF.